Listed below are T cell receptor beta chains from one sample, sequenced in a study of kidney transplant recipient with SARS-CoV-2 infection. From the reads, TCRdb called clonotypes with MiXCR, one entry per CDR3 protein. This table holds 200,000 to 250,000 distinct CDR3 sequences, more than 25% found once. The input for sequencing was a blood sample, taken at baseline and on roughly day 110 from a kidney transplant recipient. The receptors derive from a male patient aged 25-45 years who had COVID-19 and was a kidney transplant recipient. T cells may partly derive from the graft donor. The conserved cysteine and the conserved F or W are not part of the CDR3 here.

V gene: TRBV30
CDR3 protein: AGLQGGRTEAF

V gene: TRBV5-1
CDR3 protein: ASSLGLAGASGTQY

V gene: TRBV11-2
CDR3 protein: ASSLVFMGAGNIQY

V gene: TRBV12-3/TRBV12-4
CDR3 protein: ASSLPGHPREGTQY

V gene: TRBV28
CDR3 protein: ASSPTGAGSYNEQF

V gene: TRBV5-1
CDR3 protein: ASSPGWVQGDNQPQH

V gene: TRBV6-8
CDR3 protein: ASTRLAGGANEQF

V gene: TRBV5-5
CDR3 protein: ASSFMGTGGRDTQY

V gene: TRBV3-1
CDR3 protein: ASSEAIPISGLTGELL

V gene: TRBV10-1
CDR3 protein: ASSYGHANTGELF

V gene: TRBV6-2/TRBV6-3
CDR3 protein: ASRESSTDTQY

V gene: TRBV7-9
CDR3 protein: ASSLGAGDNQPQH

V gene: TRBV10-1
CDR3 protein: ASSELNEQY

V gene: TRBV7-8
CDR3 protein: ASSLRLFTRKTYGYT

V gene: TRBV30
CDR3 protein: AWSVQGAVEKLF

V gene: TRBV3-1
CDR3 protein: ASSKICPISFSETQY

V gene: TRBV19
CDR3 protein: ASSRDREDEKLF

V gene: TRBV9
CDR3 protein: ASSAQGAFYTDTQY

V gene: TRBV7-9
CDR3 protein: ASSLVFGGLGTNEKLF

V gene: TRBV12-3/TRBV12-4
CDR3 protein: ASSIQQIQETQY

V gene: TRBV4-2
CDR3 protein: ASGQEGSSGNPTDTQY

V gene: TRBV11-2
CDR3 protein: ASSPAGTSRKTYGYT

V gene: TRBV5-5
CDR3 protein: ASSFISGAGDEQF

V gene: TRBV3-1
CDR3 protein: ASSVTSPISFSETQY

V gene: TRBV20-1
CDR3 protein: STLPPAGSGNEQF

V gene: TRBV30
CDR3 protein: GLGGGAF

V gene: TRBV5-1
CDR3 protein: ASSQDSSTNEQY

V gene: TRBV28
CDR3 protein: ASRPPGQGNIEKLF

V gene: TRBV14
CDR3 protein: ASSTRVGNTEAF

V gene: TRBV11-2
CDR3 protein: ASSLGQTSRKTYGYT

V gene: TRBV7-9
CDR3 protein: ASSLLAGTWEQY

V gene: TRBV7-9
CDR3 protein: ASSLIAQLNTEAF

V gene: TRBV12-3/TRBV12-4
CDR3 protein: ASSSGTSGRIGEQS

V gene: TRBV15
CDR3 protein: ATSRDSGGANEQF

V gene: TRBV15
CDR3 protein: ATSRGGRETQY

V gene: TRBV12-3/TRBV12-4
CDR3 protein: ASSPTDGENTGELF

V gene: TRBV3-1
CDR3 protein: ASSEVSPISGLTGELF

V gene: TRBV20-1
CDR3 protein: SARDFGPTSSYNEQF

V gene: TRBV6-2/TRBV6-3
CDR3 protein: ASGGGLNTEAF

V gene: TRBV20-1
CDR3 protein: SARRGDYEQY

V gene: TRBV5-1
CDR3 protein: ASSWGLFADTQY

V gene: TRBV6-5
CDR3 protein: ASSYSGTYTPLH

V gene: TRBV28
CDR3 protein: ASSLGLWALTYEQY

V gene: TRBV6-6
CDR3 protein: ASSYFGTNTYEQY

V gene: TRBV6-8
CDR3 protein: ASSHRRRSRKTYGYT

V gene: TRBV2
CDR3 protein: ASSLRTGVETQY

V gene: TRBV6-4
CDR3 protein: ASSDSLAGIYEQY

V gene: TRBV6-5
CDR3 protein: ASPGLAGGFTDTQY

V gene: TRBV12-3/TRBV12-4
CDR3 protein: ASSGIPSFRKTYGYT

V gene: TRBV9
CDR3 protein: ASSVGVLIETQY

V gene: TRBV7-9
CDR3 protein: ASSRSQGSTEAF

V gene: TRBV7-7
CDR3 protein: ASSLEGIGETQY

V gene: TRBV21-1
CDR3 protein: ASSFSLATVMQDTQY